This T cell receptor (beta chain) was profiled in a study of T cells in severe cutaneous drug reactions. In the study overall: The ALDEN and Naranjo causality algorithms determined the culprit drug. The study's findings and limits: One public TCRbeta CDR3 appeared in all seven blister samples, averaging approximately 13%. In carbamazepine-induced Stevens-Johnson syndrome or toxic epidermal necrolysis, TRBV12-4 averaged around 29% in blister cells and around 5% in PBMC.

As for this clonotype: Its antigen is as yet unknown.

This CDR3 has 12 residues. TCR subtype-specific primers in iRepertoire multiplex PCR prepared libraries for bulk and single-cell sequencing. Following a re-call of the multiplex PCR reads, TCRdb has one entry per CDR3 protein and lacks DNA. This sample's table reports about 21,000 distinct CDR3 sequences. Sequenced patients had Stevens-Johnson syndrome or toxic epidermal necrolysis caused by carbamazepine. The material sequenced was PBMCs. This receptor was identified in a human donor with toxic epidermal necrolysis, a severe cutaneous drug reaction. This chain joins TRBV12-3 or TRBV12-4 and TRBJ2-1; TCRdb's D call of TRBD1 is untestable without DNA. CDR3 amino acids: CASRGEGNEQFF.